These T cell receptor beta chains were read from a single sample in a study of T cells after yellow fever vaccination. A single record per CDR3 protein comes from TCRdb applying MiXCR to the 5' RACE reads. The table lists 310,000 or so distinct CDR3 sequences, 6.8% of them singletons. The sequenced sample was PBMCs, obtained roughly seven weeks after the first yellow fever vaccination. The source is a man younger than 35 who received the YFV17D yellow fever vaccine. The CDR3 runs from the conserved cysteine through the conserved F or W. Fields, in order: D gene, J gene, clone size, V gene, CDR3 protein, CDR3 DNA. A D gene is named only where the DNA matches it firmly. Expanded clones get a size class; other rows say once, few or many, or leave the size out.

D: NA; J: TRBJ2-7; size: NA; V: TRBV7-9; CDR3: CASSGNSPTF; DNA: TGTGCCAGCAGCGGAAATTCACCCACCTTC
D: NA; J: TRBJ1-4; size: few; V: TRBV9; CDR3: CASSAGVTEKLFF; DNA: TGTGCCAGCAGCGCCGGCGTAACTGAAAAACTGTTTTTT
D: TRBD2; J: TRBJ2-7; size: many; V: TRBV5-1; CDR3: CASRTGLAGGEQYF; DNA: TGCGCCAGCCGAACCGGACTAGCGGGGGGCGAGCAGTACTTC
D: TRBD1; J: TRBJ2-2; size: few; V: TRBV10-3; CDR3: CAISTLGTANTGELFF; DNA: TGTGCCATCAGTACGTTAGGGACAGCGAACACCGGGGAGCTGTTTTTT
D: NA; J: TRBJ2-7; size: many; V: TRBV27; CDR3: CASSGGDTPSYEQYF; DNA: TGTGCCAGCAGTGGGGGGGACACTCCTTCCTACGAGCAGTACTTC
D: TRBD2; J: TRBJ2-3; size: few; V: TRBV11-2; CDR3: CASSRGGTSGDTQYF; DNA: TGTGCCAGCAGCAGAGGTGGGACTAGCGGCGATACGCAGTATTTT
D: TRBD1; J: TRBJ1-6; size: many; V: TRBV5-1; CDR3: CASSLRTGYNSPLHF; DNA: TGCGCCAGCAGCCTACGGACAGGGTATAATTCACCCCTCCACTTT
D: NA; J: TRBJ2-3; size: few; V: TRBV24-1; CDR3: CATSEAGRRSDTQYF; DNA: TGTGCCACCAGTGAGGCAGGGAGGAGATCGGATACGCAGTATTTT
D: NA; J: TRBJ2-5; size: few; V: TRBV5-4; CDR3: CASSLALFGETQYF; DNA: TGTGCCAGCAGCTTGGCCCTCTTCGGAGAGACCCAGTACTTC
D: TRBD2; J: TRBJ2-7; size: few; V: TRBV20-1; CDR3: CSAKTSGGSYEQYF; DNA: TGCAGTGCAAAGACTAGCGGGGGTTCCTACGAGCAGTACTTC
D: TRBD1; J: TRBJ1-2; size: NA; V: TRBV2; CDR3: CASSTQGSHGYTF; DNA: TGTGCCAGCAGCACACAGGGGAGCCATGGCTACACCTTC
D: TRBD2; J: TRBJ2-3; size: many; V: TRBV12-3/TRBV12-4; CDR3: CASSPGLVLVGTDTQYF; DNA: TGTGCCAGCAGCCCGGGACTAGTGTTGGTTGGGACAGATACGCAGTATTTT
D: TRBD1; J: TRBJ1-5; size: NA; V: TRBV12-3/TRBV12-4; CDR3: CASSTGTGDQPQHF; DNA: TGTGCCAGCAGTACAGGGACAGGGGATCAGCCCCAGCATTTT
D: NA; J: TRBJ2-3; size: many; V: TRBV7-2; CDR3: CASSLQVTDTQYF; DNA: TGTGCCAGCAGCTTACAGGTCACAGATACGCAGTATTTT
D: TRBD2; J: TRBJ2-1; size: few; V: TRBV4-3; CDR3: CASSGGIAGVYNEQFF; DNA: TGCGCCAGCAGCGGGGGTATAGCGGGGGTTTACAATGAGCAGTTCTTC
D: TRBD2; J: TRBJ2-3; size: few; V: TRBV7-9; CDR3: CASSGSGGLTDTQYF; DNA: TGTGCCAGCAGCGGTAGCGGGGGCCTCACAGATACGCAGTATTTT
D: NA; J: TRBJ2-1; size: NA; V: TRBV7-2; CDR3: CASSLELRSSYNEQFF; DNA: TGTGCCAGCAGCCTTGAACTCAGGAGCTCCTACAATGAGCAGTTCTTC
D: NA; J: TRBJ1-5; size: few; V: TRBV4-3; CDR3: CASSQVRGLNQPQHF; DNA: TGCGCCAGCAGCCAAGTCAGGGGCCTAAATCAGCCCCAGCATTTT
D: TRBD1; J: TRBJ2-5; size: many; V: TRBV5-1; CDR3: CASSLRTGLQEETQYF; DNA: TGCGCCAGCAGCTTACGGACAGGGCTACAGGAGGAGACCCAGTACTTC
D: TRBD1; J: TRBJ2-7; size: NA; V: TRBV4-1; CDR3: CASSQGGQPGDEQYF; DNA: TGCGCCAGCAGCCAAGGGGGACAGCCCGGCGACGAGCAGTACTTC
D: NA; J: TRBJ2-5; size: NA; V: TRBV6-6; CDR3: CATHYVGETQYF; DNA: TGTGCCACCCATTATGTGGGGGAGACCCAGTACTTC
D: NA; J: TRBJ1-5; size: NA; V: TRBV20-1; CDR3: CSATTYSGLGNQPQHF; DNA: TGCAGTGCTACAACGTACAGCGGGTTGGGGAATCAGCCCCAGCATTTT
D: NA; J: TRBJ2-6; size: few; V: TRBV30; CDR3: CAWVPISGANVLTF; DNA: TGTGCCTGGGTCCCGATTTCTGGGGCCAACGTCCTGACTTTC
D: NA; J: TRBJ1-1; size: few; V: TRBV12-3/TRBV12-4; CDR3: CASRYGQNTEAFF; DNA: TGTGCCAGCAGGTACGGACAGAACACTGAAGCTTTCTTT
D: TRBD2; J: TRBJ2-7; size: few; V: TRBV18; CDR3: CASSRLAGGSVHEQYF; DNA: TGTGCCAGCTCAAGACTAGCGGGGGGTTCGGTCCACGAGCAGTACTTC
D: NA; J: TRBJ2-2; size: few; V: TRBV5-4; CDR3: CASSFGQGVTGELFF; DNA: TGTGCCAGCAGCTTTGGTCAGGGTGTCACCGGGGAGCTGTTTTTT
D: NA; J: TRBJ2-3; size: few; V: TRBV18; CDR3: CASSPPAGWEDTQYF; DNA: TGTGCCAGCTCACCACCCGCGGGGTGGGAAGATACGCAGTATTTT
D: TRBD2; J: TRBJ2-5; size: NA; V: TRBV5-1; CDR3: CASSSLAGGKETQYF; DNA: TGCGCCAGCAGCTCCTTGGCGGGGGGTAAAGAGACCCAGTACTTC
D: TRBD2; J: TRBJ2-3; size: few; V: TRBV20-1; CDR3: CSASRTSGADTQYF; DNA: TGCAGTGCTAGTCGGACTAGCGGCGCAGATACGCAGTATTTT
D: TRBD1; J: TRBJ1-6; size: NA; V: TRBV10-3; CDR3: CATSGQNSPLHF; DNA: TGTGCCACCTCGGGACAGAATTCACCCCTCCACTTT
D: NA; J: TRBJ1-2; size: NA; V: TRBV5-1; CDR3: CASSLVAGARGYTF; DNA: TGCGCCAGCAGCTTGGTAGCGGGGGCGCGTGGCTACACCTTC
D: TRBD1; J: TRBJ2-7; size: few; V: TRBV6-1; CDR3: CASSTDRLSYEQYF; DNA: TGTGCCAGCAGCACGGACAGGCTCTCCTACGAGCAGTACTTC
D: TRBD1; J: TRBJ1-3; size: NA; V: TRBV19; CDR3: CASSRQGTVSGNTIYF; DNA: TGTGCCAGTAGCCGACAGGGGACCGTCTCTGGAAACACCATATATTTT
D: NA; J: TRBJ2-5; size: NA; V: TRBV10-3; CDR3: CAISESKKNQETQYF; DNA: TGTGCCATCAGTGAATCGAAGAAGAACCAAGAGACCCAGTACTTC
D: TRBD2; J: TRBJ2-5; size: few; V: TRBV6-1; CDR3: CASSPASGLAGGETQYF; DNA: TGTGCCAGCAGTCCCGCTTCCGGACTAGCGGGGGGAGAGACCCAGTACTTC
D: NA; J: TRBJ1-5; size: many; V: TRBV7-2; CDR3: CASSLWRAGNQPQHF; DNA: TGTGCCAGCAGCTTGTGGAGGGCGGGAAATCAGCCCCAGCATTTT
D: NA; J: TRBJ2-2; size: few; V: TRBV6-5; CDR3: CASSYSVDSLIPGELFF; DNA: TGTGCCAGCAGTTACTCCGTTGACAGCCTTATACCCGGGGAGCTGTTTTTT
D: TRBD1; J: TRBJ2-5; size: few; V: TRBV6-1; CDR3: CASSALTSLQGAQETQYF; DNA: TGTGCCAGCAGCGCCCTAACGTCTCTACAGGGGGCTCAAGAGACCCAGTACTTC
D: NA; J: TRBJ1-5; size: NA; V: TRBV7-6; CDR3: CASSSGLFQPQHF; DNA: TGTGCCAGCAGCTCCGGACTGTTTCAGCCCCAGCATTTT
D: NA; J: TRBJ2-1; size: few; V: TRBV12-3/TRBV12-4; CDR3: CASRGPGMGEQFF; DNA: TGTGCCAGCCGCGGACCGGGTATGGGGGAGCAGTTCTTC
D: TRBD2; J: TRBJ2-5; size: many; V: TRBV29-1; CDR3: CSVEPKRGTQYF; DNA: TGCAGCGTTGAACCCAAGCGGGGGACCCAGTACTTC
D: TRBD1; J: TRBJ1-2; size: few; V: TRBV9; CDR3: CASRLDRGSGGYTF; DNA: TGTGCCAGCAGATTGGACAGGGGTTCAGGTGGCTACACCTTC
D: NA; J: TRBJ2-1; size: many; V: TRBV7-2; CDR3: CASSLGWGRTYNEQFF; DNA: TGTGCCAGCAGCTTAGGGTGGGGGCGCACCTACAATGAGCAGTTCTTC
D: NA; J: TRBJ1-6; size: NA; V: TRBV24-1; CDR3: CATSGPDEASPLHF; DNA: TGTGCCACCAGTGGCCCCGACGAGGCTTCACCCCTCCACTTT
D: NA; J: TRBJ1-4; size: few; V: TRBV29-1; CDR3: CSLGGVDKLFF; DNA: TGCAGCTTAGGGGGGGTGGATAAACTGTTTTTT
D: NA; J: TRBJ1-5; size: many; V: TRBV7-2; CDR3: CASSLVGGGNQPQHF; DNA: TGTGCCAGCAGCTTAGTCGGCGGGGGCAATCAGCCCCAGCATTTT
D: TRBD1; J: TRBJ2-3; size: many; V: TRBV11-2; CDR3: CAEGQGFTDTQYF; DNA: TGTGCAGAGGGACAGGGGTTCACAGATACGCAGTATTTT
D: NA; J: TRBJ1-2; size: few; V: TRBV15; CDR3: CATSSSKGLAAGYTF; DNA: TGTGCCACCAGCAGCTCAAAGGGACTAGCCGCTGGCTACACCTTC